A selection of T cell receptor beta chains follows, all from one sample in a study of shared clonotypes between healthy human individuals. Method: immunoSEQ multiplex PCR; TCRdb's copy keeps in-frame clones and lacks some. Found here are some 240,000 clones, just over 65% of them singletons; the top ten hold 8.5% to 14%. Material for sequencing was memory CD4+ T cells sorted from blood. These receptors came from a man younger than 45 in good health. The CDR3 runs from the conserved cysteine through the conserved F or W. A D gene is named only where the DNA matches it firmly. Not all rows give a size; the values are once, few, many and, for expanded clones, a class.

J: TRBJ2-2; size: once; D: .; V: TRBV10-3; CDR3: CAIRNSGHTGELFF; DNA: TGTGCCATCAGGAATAGCGGCCACACCGGGGAGCTGTTTTTT
J: TRBJ2-7; size: .; D: TRBD1; V: TRBV5-1; CDR3: CASGPGQGIYEQYF; DNA: TGCGCCAGCGGCCCGGGACAGGGAATCTACGAGCAGTACTTC
J: TRBJ2-7; size: .; D: .; V: TRBV5-1; CDR3: CASSLAGEPYEQYF; DNA: TGCGCCAGCAGCTTGGCAGGGGAGCCCTACGAGCAGTACTTC
J: TRBJ2-1; size: once; D: .; V: TRBV7-9; CDR3: CASSLFGLAHNEQFF; DNA: TGTGCCAGCAGCCTCTTCGGCTTAGCCCACAATGAGCAGTTCTTC
J: TRBJ2-1; size: .; D: .; V: TRBV7-2; CDR3: CASSRRRAVLSYNEQFF; DNA: TGTGCCAGCAGCCGAAGGAGGGCGGTTTTATCCTACAATGAGCAGTTCTTC
J: TRBJ2-2; size: .; D: .; V: TRBV18; CDR3: CASSPPRTGSEAGELFF; DNA: TGTGCCAGCTCACCACCCAGAACGGGGAGTGAGGCCGGGGAGCTGTTTTTT
J: TRBJ2-1; size: .; D: TRBD2; V: TRBV10-3; CDR3: CAISESRAGGIGEQFF; DNA: TGTGCCATCAGTGAGTCGCGGGCGGGAGGGATTGGTGAGCAGTTCTTC
J: TRBJ2-3; size: .; D: TRBD2; V: TRBV7-2; CDR3: CATAGGPRTDTQYF; DNA: TGTGCGACAGCGGGAGGGCCGAGGACAGATACGCAGTATTTT
J: TRBJ2-3; size: .; D: TRBD1; V: TRBV2; CDR3: CASSGGQNTDTQYF; DNA: TGTGCCAGCAGTGGGGGACAGAACACAGATACGCAGTATTTT
J: TRBJ2-1; size: .; D: TRBD2; V: TRBV11-2; CDR3: CASSFFAGLAGYEQFF; DNA: TGTGCCAGCAGCTTCTTCGCTGGACTAGCGGGTTATGAGCAGTTCTTC
J: TRBJ1-5; size: .; D: .; V: TRBV19; CDR3: CASMTGYSNQPQHF; DNA: TGTGCCAGTATGACAGGATATAGCAATCAGCCCCAGCATTTT
J: TRBJ2-7; size: .; D: TRBD1; V: TRBV15; CDR3: CATSRGGQGGEQYF; DNA: TGTGCCACCAGCAGGGGGGGACAGGGTGGCGAGCAGTACTTC
J: TRBJ2-1; size: .; D: TRBD2; V: TRBV19; CDR3: CASSIVSGLAVNEQFF; DNA: TGTGCCAGTAGTATTGTCTCCGGACTAGCGGTTAATGAGCAGTTCTTC
J: TRBJ2-5; size: few; D: TRBD2; V: TRBV5-1; CDR3: CASSLALAGNVQETQYF; DNA: TGCGCCAGCAGCTTGGCACTAGCGGGAAATGTCCAAGAGACCCAGTACTTC
J: TRBJ1-1; size: .; D: .; V: TRBV2; CDR3: CASFLQGVTEAFF; DNA: TGTGCCAGCTTCTTACAGGGCGTCACTGAAGCTTTCTTT
J: TRBJ2-5; size: .; D: TRBD1; V: TRBV2; CDR3: CASSGGGGETQYF; DNA: TGTGCCAGCTCAGGGGGTGGCGGAGAGACCCAGTACTTC
J: TRBJ2-1; size: .; D: TRBD2; V: TRBV10-1; CDR3: CARGPTSGAYNEQFF; DNA: TGCGCCAGAGGTCCGACTAGCGGGGCATACAATGAGCAGTTCTTC
J: TRBJ2-1; size: .; D: TRBD2; V: TRBV30; CDR3: CAWEATGAGAWGNEQFF; DNA: TGTGCCTGGGAGGCAACAGGAGCGGGGGCCTGGGGCAATGAGCAGTTCTTC
J: TRBJ2-7; size: .; D: TRBD2; V: TRBV7-8; CDR3: CASSLARTSNEQYF; DNA: TGTGCCAGCAGCTTAGCCCGGACTAGTAACGAGCAGTACTTC
J: TRBJ1-5; size: .; D: .; V: TRBV6-4; CDR3: CASSRGPGDQPQHF; DNA: TGTGCCAGCAGTAGAGGGCCAGGGGATCAGCCCCAGCATTTT
J: TRBJ2-1; size: few; D: TRBD2; V: TRBV6-6; CDR3: CASGEGFREQFF; DNA: TGTGCCAGCGGGGAGGGCTTTAGGGAGCAGTTCTTC
J: TRBJ2-3; size: many; D: TRBD2; V: TRBV2; CDR3: CASKNIVGGRGYGTDTQYF; DNA: TGTGCCAGCAAAAATATTGTTGGCGGGAGGGGGTACGGCACAGATACGCAGTATTTT
J: TRBJ1-5; size: .; D: .; V: TRBV7-2; CDR3: CASSLASNQPQHF; DNA: TGTGCCAGCAGCTTAGCGTCCAATCAGCCCCAGCATTTT
J: TRBJ2-7; size: .; D: TRBD2; V: TRBV28; CDR3: CASSMLAGGSYEQYF; DNA: TGTGCCAGCAGTATGCTAGCGGGGGGTAGCTACGAGCAGTACTTC
J: TRBJ2-1; size: few; D: TRBD1; V: TRBV6-6; CDR3: CASSHRGSYNEQFF; DNA: TGTGCCAGCAGTCACAGGGGTTCCTACAATGAGCAGTTCTTC
J: TRBJ1-1; size: .; D: .; V: TRBV2; CDR3: CASSRQGKRQSTEAFF; DNA: TGTGCCAGCTCTAGGCAGGGGAAGAGACAAAGCACTGAAGCTTTCTTT
J: TRBJ2-2; size: .; D: .; V: TRBV7-2; CDR3: CASSRDRRTGELFF; DNA: TGTGCCAGCAGCCGGGACCGACGCACCGGGGAGCTGTTTTTT
J: TRBJ2-2; size: .; D: .; V: TRBV18; CDR3: CASSPIGAGANTGELFF; DNA: TGTGCCAGCTCACCGATAGGAGCAGGGGCGAACACCGGGGAGCTGTTTTTT
J: TRBJ2-5; size: .; D: .; V: TRBV9; CDR3: CASSVVGGAETQYF; DNA: TGTGCCAGCAGCGTAGTGGGGGGGGCTGAGACCCAGTACTTC
J: TRBJ2-7; size: .; D: .; V: TRBV6-1; CDR3: CASSEAWGSYEQYF; DNA: TGTGCCAGCAGTGAAGCTTGGGGTTCCTACGAGCAGTACTTC
J: TRBJ2-6; size: .; D: .; V: TRBV11-2; CDR3: CASSYERSGANVLTF; DNA: TGTGCCAGCAGCTATGAGAGGTCTGGGGCCAACGTCCTGACTTTC
J: TRBJ1-1; size: .; D: .; V: TRBV25-1; CDR3: CASSGNRVAFF; DNA: TGTGCCAGCAGTGGAAACAGGGTTGCTTTCTTT
J: TRBJ2-3; size: .; D: .; V: TRBV30; CDR3: CAWTASGAPWDPQYF; DNA: TGTGCCTGGACTGCTAGTGGGGCCCCATGGGATCCGCAGTATTTT
J: TRBJ2-5; size: .; D: TRBD2; V: TRBV7-2; CDR3: CASSHSSGNGDQYF; DNA: TGTGCCAGCAGCCACTCTAGCGGGAATGGGGACCAGTACTTC
J: TRBJ2-7; size: few; D: .; V: TRBV7-2; CDR3: CASSPGDGEAEQYF; DNA: TGTGCCAGCAGCCCTGGCGATGGGGAAGCGGAGCAGTACTTC
J: TRBJ2-1; size: .; D: TRBD2; V: TRBV11-3; CDR3: CASSLVGTSVLNEQFF; DNA: TGTGCCAGCAGCTTGGTTGGGACTAGCGTTCTGAATGAGCAGTTCTTC
J: TRBJ2-7; size: .; D: TRBD2; V: TRBV4-2; CDR3: CASSQDMTSGRSEQYF; DNA: TGTGCCAGCAGCCAAGATATGACTAGCGGGAGATCTGAGCAGTACTTC
J: TRBJ2-7; size: .; D: .; V: TRBV18; CDR3: CASSPPSGRAGEQYF; DNA: TGTGCCAGCTCACCACCGTCTGGCAGGGCAGGCGAGCAGTACTTC
J: TRBJ2-1; size: .; D: .; V: TRBV5-1; CDR3: CASSLALNYNEQFF; DNA: TGCGCCAGCAGCTTGGCCTTGAATTACAATGAGCAGTTCTTC
J: TRBJ2-5; size: .; D: TRBD1; V: TRBV5-5; CDR3: CASSSWDRGHQETQYF; DNA: TGTGCCAGCAGTTCCTGGGACAGGGGGCACCAAGAGACCCAGTACTTC
J: TRBJ2-7; size: .; D: .; V: TRBV18; CDR3: CASSPPSRSDHEQYF; DNA: TGTGCCAGCTCACCACCCTCAAGAAGCGACCACGAGCAGTACTTC